Below are 7 T cell receptor beta chains sequenced from a single sample in a study of PD-L1 blockade in urothelial cancer. TCRdb's copy holds only in-frame clones and misses some; the assay was immunoSEQ multiplex PCR. There are about 76,000 clones in the sample; 85% to 95% occur only once, and around 0.9% lies in the top ten. The time point denotes: peripheral blood 6 weeks after treatment start. The material sequenced was PBMCs, taken around atezolizumab (anti-PD-L1) treatment. These receptors were taken from a woman of 80 years or more with urothelial cancer.

The chain recombines TRBV6-1 with TRBJ1-4; unclear D gene. Germline CDR1 MNHNS, CDR2 SASEGT. The CDR3 runs to 15 residues. Trimming left V 6 bases short and J 1 base short, with 12 bases between. The CDR3 loop reads CASRYEGGTNEKLFF. CDR3 DNA: TGTGCCAGCAGATACGAGGGAGGAACTAATGAAAAACTGTTTTTT.

The rearrangement joins TRBV6-1 to TRBJ1-4; 7 bases align to TRBD1. The J segment lost 3 bases and the V segment lost 7 bases, leaving 5 bases of the junction unmatched. Germline CDR1 is MNHNS and CDR2 is SASEGT. This CDR3 has 14 amino acids. The CDR3 DNA reads as TGTGCCAGCAACAGACAGGGCTCTAATGAAAAACTGTTTTTT. It is translated as CASNRQGSNEKLFF.

This rearrangement joins TRBV10-3 to TRBJ2-1, with D maybe TRBD2 (6 bases). V lost 10 bases and J 2 bases, leaving 12 bases between the germline ends. The length of the CDR3 is 13 residues. Germline V gene sequence: CDR1 ENHRY, CDR2 SYGVKD. CDR3 sequence: CATIAAAYNEQFF. CDR3 sequence (DNA): TGTGCCACCATAGCGGCAGCCTACAATGAGCAGTTCTTC.

The table lists this clone with a few counts. V is TRBV2 and J is TRBJ1-2; 7 nucleotides align to TRBD1. The germline CDR1 and CDR2 sequences are SNHLY and FYNNEI. The CDR3 length is 15 residues. J was trimmed by 7 bases and V by 6 bases; bases with no gene match: 14. The CDR3 here is CASRDRVNPSGGYTF. In nucleotides, the CDR3 is TGTGCCAGCAGAGACAGGGTAAACCCTTCGGGTGGCTACACCTTC. Using reference TRBV2 and TRBJ1-2 for the parts outside the CDR3, the full variable domain is EPEVTQTPSHQVTQMGQEVILRCVPISNHLYFYWYRQILGQKVEFLVSFYNNEISEKSEIFDDQFSVERPDGSNFTLKIRSTKLEDSAMYFCASRDRVNPSGGYTFGSGTRLTVV.

The chain has TRBV18 and TRBJ1-2; 9 bases align to TRBD1. V shed 0 bases, J shed 8 bases, and the junction held 4 bases outside the gene matches. CDR1 and CDR2 (germline): KGHSH, LQKENI. The CDR3 sequence is 14 residues long. CDR3 in amino acids: CASSPPGQGAGYTF. CDR3 nucleotides: TGTGCCAGCTCACCACCGGGACAGGGCGCCGGCTACACCTTC. The whole variable domain, filled in from reference TRBV18 and TRBJ1-2, reads NAGVMQNPRHLVRRRGQEARLRCSPMKGHSHVYWYRQLPEEGLKFMVYLQKENIIDESGMPKERFSAEFPKEGPSILRIQQVVRGDSAAYFCASSPPGQGAGYTFGSGTRLTVV.

The gene calls are TRBV29-1 and TRBJ1-2; TRBD1 aligns across 7 bases. This CDR3 is 15 amino acids long. Germline values: CDR1 SQVTM, CDR2 ANQGSEA. V lost 5 bases to trimming and J lost 7 bases; unmatched junction nucleotides: 16. The DNA for the CDR3 is TGCAGCGTTCCTCTTCGAGGGGGCGCCGCGATTGGCTACACCTTC. It translates to CSVPLRGGAAIGYTF.

The rearrangement joins TRBV11-2 to TRBJ2-2; TRBD2 aligns across 9 bases. Germline CDR1 reads SGHAT; CDR2 reads FQNNGV. The CDR3 has 15 residues. V lost 2 bases, J lost 9 bases, and 7 bases stayed unmatched. Here the CDR3 DNA reads TGTGCCAGCAGCTTATTAAGGACTAGCGTTAGGGAGCTGTTTTTT. The encoded protein is CASSLLRTSVRELFF.